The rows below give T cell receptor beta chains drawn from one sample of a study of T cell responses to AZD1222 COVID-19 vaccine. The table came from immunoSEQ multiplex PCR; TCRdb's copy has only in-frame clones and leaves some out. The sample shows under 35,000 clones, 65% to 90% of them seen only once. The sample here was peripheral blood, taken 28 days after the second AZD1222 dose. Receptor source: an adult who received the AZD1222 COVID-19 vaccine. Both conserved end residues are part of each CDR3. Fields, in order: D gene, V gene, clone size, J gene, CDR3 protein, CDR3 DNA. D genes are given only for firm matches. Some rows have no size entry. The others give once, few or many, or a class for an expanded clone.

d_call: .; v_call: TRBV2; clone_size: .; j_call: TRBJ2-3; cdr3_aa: CASSEATTDTQYF; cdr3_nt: TGTGCCAGCAGTGAAGCGACCACAGATACGCAGTATTTT
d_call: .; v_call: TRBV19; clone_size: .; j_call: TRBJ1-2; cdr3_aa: CASRGANYGYTF; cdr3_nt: TGTGCCAGCAGGGGAGCTAACTATGGCTACACCTTC
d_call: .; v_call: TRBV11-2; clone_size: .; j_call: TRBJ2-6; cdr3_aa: CASSLTTGANVLTF; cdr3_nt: TGTGCCAGCAGCCTAACGACGGGGGCCAACGTCCTGACTTTC
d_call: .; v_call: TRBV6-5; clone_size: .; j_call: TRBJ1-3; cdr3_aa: CASKSVSGSGNTIYF; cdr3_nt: TGTGCCAGCAAATCAGTCTCCGGCTCTGGAAACACCATATATTTT
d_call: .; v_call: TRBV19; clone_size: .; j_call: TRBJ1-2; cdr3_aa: CASLNTGLDSLYGYTF; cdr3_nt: TGTGCCAGCCTCAACACCGGATTGGATTCCCTTTATGGCTACACCTTC
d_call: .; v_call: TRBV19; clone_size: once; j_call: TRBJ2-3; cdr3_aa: CASQRTRGSTDTQYF; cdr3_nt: TGTGCCAGTCAAAGGACACGAGGGAGCACAGATACGCAGTATTTT
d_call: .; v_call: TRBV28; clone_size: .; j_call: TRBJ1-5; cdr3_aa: CASSPPGGYNQPQHF; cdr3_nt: TGTGCCAGCAGTCCCCCGGGGGGATACAATCAGCCCCAGCATTTT
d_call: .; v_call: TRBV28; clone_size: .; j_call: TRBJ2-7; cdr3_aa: CASSYTGISYEQYF; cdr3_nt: TGTGCCAGCAGTTATACAGGGATCTCCTACGAGCAGTACTTC
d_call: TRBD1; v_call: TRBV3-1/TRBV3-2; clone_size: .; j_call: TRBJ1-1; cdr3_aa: CASSPRGQGTEAFF; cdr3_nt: TGTGCCAGCAGCCCACGGGGACAGGGCACTGAAGCTTTCTTT
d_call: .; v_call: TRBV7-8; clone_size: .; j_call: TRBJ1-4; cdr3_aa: CASSLGSLRGEKLFF; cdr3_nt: TGTGCCAGCAGCTTAGGGTCACTAAGAGGCGAAAAACTGTTTTTT
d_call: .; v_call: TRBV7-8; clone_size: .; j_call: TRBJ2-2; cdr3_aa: CASSLSGRGTGELFF; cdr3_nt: TGTGCCAGCAGCTTGTCGGGCAGAGGGACCGGGGAGCTGTTTTTT
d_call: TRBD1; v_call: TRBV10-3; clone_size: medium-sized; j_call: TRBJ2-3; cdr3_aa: CAIGTGDPDTQYF; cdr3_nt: TGTGCCATCGGGACAGGGGACCCAGATACGCAGTATTTT
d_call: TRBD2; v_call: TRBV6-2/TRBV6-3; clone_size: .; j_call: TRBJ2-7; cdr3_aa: CASSRGLAGRTYEQYF; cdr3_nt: TGTGCCAGCAGTAGAGGTCTAGCGGGGAGAACCTACGAGCAGTACTTC
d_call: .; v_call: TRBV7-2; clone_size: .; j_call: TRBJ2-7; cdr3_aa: CASSLGGAGIYEQYF; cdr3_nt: TGTGCCAGCAGCTTAGGGGGAGCGGGCATCTACGAGCAGTACTTC
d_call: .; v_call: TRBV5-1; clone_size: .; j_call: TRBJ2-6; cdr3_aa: CASSPEPGLRSGANVLTF; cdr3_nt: TGCGCCAGCAGCCCAGAACCGGGGCTCAGGTCTGGGGCCAACGTCCTGACTTTC